A selection of T cell receptor beta chains follows, all from one sample in a study of early T cells in non-severe SARS-CoV-2 infection. TCRdb used MiXCR to reprocess the 5' RACE reads, holding one entry per CDR3 protein. This table has approximately 64,000 distinct CDR3 sequences, more than 4% appearing once. Input material: whole blood. These receptor sequences come from an adult who was a healthcare worker with PCR-confirmed SARS-CoV-2 infection or an uninfected control (not recorded which). Both conserved end residues are part of each CDR3. A D gene is named only where the DNA matches it firmly. A clone size is listed for some rows: how often the clone was seen (once, few, many), or a class if it is expanded.

D,V,size,J,CDR3,DNA
-,TRBV7-2,few,TRBJ1-2,CASSFQVGSLSGYTF,TGTGCCAGCAGCTTCCAAGTGGGCAGCCTTTCCGGCTACACCTTC
TRBD2,TRBV7-2,few,TRBJ2-1,CASSLRNSGGASNEQFF,TGTGCCAGCAGCTTACGTAACAGCGGGGGGGCGTCCAATGAGCAGTTCTTC
TRBD1,TRBV10-3,many,TRBJ2-2,CATQDREGTGELFF,TGTGCCACGCAGGACAGGGAAGGTACCGGGGAGCTGTTTTTT
TRBD2,TRBV2,-,TRBJ2-1,CATTSGPSGRTYNEQFF,TGTGCCACGACCTCGGGTCCTAGCGGGAGAACCTACAATGAGCAGTTCTTC
TRBD1,TRBV5-1,-,TRBJ1-2,CASSSPGQEGHGYTF,TGCGCCAGCAGCTCCCCGGGACAGGAGGGCCATGGCTACACCTTC
-,TRBV6-2/TRBV6-3,-,TRBJ2-1,CASSWDSYNEQFF,TGTGCCAGCTCATGGGACTCCTACAATGAGCAGTTCTTC
-,TRBV19,-,TRBJ1-1,CASSWGHPNTEAFF,TGTGCCAGTAGTTGGGGACATCCGAACACTGAAGCTTTCTTT
-,TRBV28,many,TRBJ2-1,CASSPTTAEQFF,TGTGCCAGCAGTCCTACAACGGCTGAGCAGTTCTTC
-,TRBV2,-,TRBJ2-7,CASSELEGKIEQYF,TGTGCCAGCAGTGAACTAGAAGGAAAGATCGAGCAGTACTTC
-,TRBV3-1,few,TRBJ2-2,CASSQGPSWDTGELFF,TGTGCCAGCAGCCAAGGTCCTAGCTGGGACACCGGGGAGCTGTTTTTT
TRBD2,TRBV10-3,-,TRBJ2-7,CAISEVPGGGQYF,TGTGCCATCAGTGAGGTCCCTGGCGGGGGGCAGTACTTC
TRBD1,TRBV7-9,many,TRBJ1-5,CASSPDRGTNQPQHF,TGTGCCAGCAGCCCTGACAGGGGGACTAATCAGCCCCAGCATTTT
-,TRBV5-8,many,TRBJ2-3,CASSSLDTQYF,TGTGCCAGCAGCTCGTTAGATACGCAGTATTTT
TRBD1,TRBV7-6,many,TRBJ2-2,CASSWTGVGELFF,TGTGCCAGCAGCTGGACAGGGGTCGGGGAGCTGTTTTTT
TRBD1,TRBV11-2,-,TRBJ2-3,CASSYRGLLTDTQYF,TGTGCCAGCAGCTACAGGGGTCTACTTACAGATACGCAGTATTTT
TRBD1,TRBV29-1,medium-sized,TRBJ2-7,CSVVGQGIYEQYF,TGCAGCGTGGTGGGACAGGGGATTTACGAGCAGTACTTC
TRBD2,TRBV7-2,many,TRBJ2-1,CASSVGLAGVNEQFF,TGTGCCAGCAGCGTGGGACTAGCGGGCGTCAATGAGCAGTTCTTC
-,TRBV5-6,many,TRBJ2-3,CASSLKAGGTDTQYF,TGTGCCAGCAGCTTGAAAGCGGGCGGCACAGATACGCAGTATTTT
TRBD2,TRBV19,many,TRBJ2-1,CASSKKWGLANEQFF,TGTGCCAGTAGTAAGAAGTGGGGACTAGCGAACGAGCAGTTCTTC
-,TRBV18,-,TRBJ2-5,CASSQNSEETQYF,TGTGCCAGCTCACAAAACAGCGAAGAGACCCAGTACTTC
-,TRBV29-1,many,TRBJ2-7,CSVGGQSSYEQYF,TGCAGCGTTGGAGGACAGTCCTCCTACGAGCAGTACTTC
TRBD2,TRBV4-3,many,TRBJ2-1,CASSPGTNYNEQFF,TGCGCCAGCAGCCCAGGGACTAACTACAATGAGCAGTTCTTC